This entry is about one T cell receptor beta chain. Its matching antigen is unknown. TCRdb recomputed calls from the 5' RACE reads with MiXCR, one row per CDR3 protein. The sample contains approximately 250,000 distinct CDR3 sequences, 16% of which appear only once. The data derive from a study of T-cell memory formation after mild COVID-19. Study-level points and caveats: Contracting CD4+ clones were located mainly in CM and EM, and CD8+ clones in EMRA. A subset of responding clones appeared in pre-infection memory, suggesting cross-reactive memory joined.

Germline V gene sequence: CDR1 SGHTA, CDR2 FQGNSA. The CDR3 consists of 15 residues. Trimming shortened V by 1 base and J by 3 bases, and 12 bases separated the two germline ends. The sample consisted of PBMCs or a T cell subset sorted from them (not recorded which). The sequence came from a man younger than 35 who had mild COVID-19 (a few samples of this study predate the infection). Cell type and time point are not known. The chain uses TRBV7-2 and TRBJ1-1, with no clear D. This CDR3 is CASSLVGSLDTEAFF. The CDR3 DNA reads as TGTGCCAGCAGCTTAGTAGGCTCCCTGGACACTGAAGCTTTCTTT.